One sample yielded the 27 T cell receptor beta chains listed below, sequenced in a study of CD8 T cells in Susac syndrome. The RNA input was about 0.5 to 1 ug, and it was reverse transcribed with random hexamers. TCRdb re-analysed the immunoSEQ multiplex PCR reads in MiXCR, keeping a single row per CDR3 protein. The data hold 150,000 to 200,000 distinct CDR3 sequences, with approximately 94% observed a single time. Sequencing was carried out using CD4+ T cells from PBMCs. The receptors were sampled from a human donor with multiple sclerosis.

The chain employs TRBV28 and TRBJ2-7, with TRBD1 matching 9 bases. There are 15 residues in the CDR3. V lost 6 bases, J lost 3 bases, and 9 bases stayed unmatched. CDR1 is MDHEN, CDR2 SYDVKM, per germline. The CDR3 nucleotides read TGTGCCAGCAGGACAGGGGGTACCACCAACTACGAGCAGTACTTC. It yields the protein CASRTGGTTNYEQYF.

The V and J genes are TRBV27 and TRBJ2-7, with TRBD1 identical over 10 bases. This CDR3 has 12 amino acids. Germline loops: CDR1 MNHEY, CDR2 SMNVEV (reference sequence). Losses at the gene ends were 8 bases for V and 5 bases for J; bases not matched to a gene: 3. Written as DNA, the CDR3 is TGTGCCAGCGGGACAGGGGACCACGAGCAGTACTTC. Residues: CASGTGDHEQYF.

The chain employs TRBV12-3 or TRBV12-4 and TRBJ2-3, with D possibly TRBD2 on 5 matching bases. V was trimmed by 3 bases and J by 1 base, leaving 8 bases between them. The CDR3 has 14 residues. CDR3 protein: CASSFMRGTDTQYF. In DNA, the CDR3 is TGTGCCAGCAGTTTCATGAGGGGCACAGATACGCAGTATTTT.

The genes are TRBV11-2 and TRBJ2-7; a possible D gene is TRBD1 (6 bases). This CDR3 has 12 amino acids. The germline CDR1 and CDR2 sequences are SGHAT and FQNNGV. The ends were cut back, 5 bases at V and 3 bases at J, with 8 bases in the middle. Here the CDR3 DNA reads TGTGCCAGCAGCGTGACAGGCTACGAGCAGTACTTC. Translated: CASSVTGYEQYF.

The chain joins TRBV30 to TRBJ1-1; D gene uncertain. With 3 bases removed from V and 3 bases from J, the gap between germline ends came to 5 bases. The germline CDR1 and CDR2 sequences are GTSNPN and SVGIG (reference sequence). This CDR3 contains 11 residues. CDR3 nucleotide sequence: TGTGCCTGGAGGACCTACACTGAAGCTTTCTTT. It translates to CAWRTYTEAFF.

The rearrangement links TRBV6-2 or TRBV6-3 to TRBJ2-1; D is perhaps TRBD1 or TRBD2 (5 bases each). Germline CDR1 and CDR2: MNHEY and SVGEGT. The CDR3 sequence is 15 residues long. V was trimmed by 5 bases and J by 5 bases, leaving 16 bases between them. For the CDR3, the DNA is TGTGCCAGCAGTACAGGACTGCAGCTTAACAATGAGCAGTTCTTC. Translation: CASSTGLQLNNEQFF.

The chain is built from TRBV9 and TRBJ1-4, with TRBD1 as a possible D gene (5 bases). Trimming stripped 3 bases from V and 7 bases from J, with 10 bases between. Germline CDR1 SGDLS, CDR2 YYNGEE. The CDR3 is 13 residues long. CDR3 in DNA: TGTGCCAGCAGCGGGGGGTTAAGTGAAAAACTGTTTTTT. This gives the protein CASSGGLSEKLFF.

This chain uses TRBV21-1 with TRBJ2-2; TRBD1 is the table's D call, not checked against the DNA. TRBV21-1 is tagged as a pseudogene. The CDR3 is made up of 14 amino acids. The CDR3: CASSGARANGELFF. The CDR3 coding sequence is TGTGCCAGCAGCGGGGCCAGGGCAAACGGGGAGCTGTTTTTT.

The genes are TRBV28 and TRBJ1-5; possibly TRBD1 for D (5 bases). The CDR3 consists of 14 residues. In germline, CDR1 is MDHEN, CDR2 SYDVKM. Between the trimmed V and J ends, which lost 4 bases and 7 bases, there was a span of 14 bases. CDR3 residues: CASSSLAGGQPQHF. In DNA, the CDR3 is TGTGCCAGCAGTTCCCTCGCGGGGGGACAGCCCCAGCATTTT. The full variable domain, rest sourced from reference TRBV28 and TRBJ1-5, is DVKVTQSSRYLVKRTGEKVFLECVQDMDHENMFWYRQDPGLGLRLIYFSYDVKMKEKGDIPEGYSVSREKKERFSLILESASTNQTSMYLCASSSLAGGQPQHFGDGTRLSIL.

The J gene is TRBJ2-7, the V gene TRBV5-1; possibly TRBD2 for D (5 bases). The CDR3 is 15 amino acids. Per germline, CDR1 SGHRS and CDR2 YFSETQ. Trimming shortened V by 1 base and J by 0 bases, and 11 bases separated the two germline ends. For the CDR3, the DNA is TGCGCCAGCAGCTTGAACCTAGGGAGCTCCTACGAGCAGTACTTC. Its translation is CASSLNLGSSYEQYF.

This clonotype has only one observation. The chain uses TRBV12-3 or TRBV12-4 and TRBJ2-5; D possibly corresponds to TRBD2 (6 bases). With 5 bases removed from V and 2 bases from J, the gap between germline ends came to 12 bases. This CDR3 contains 14 residues. CDR3 DNA: TGTGCCAGCAGTGTCGGGACTCATCAAGAGACCCAGTACTTC. Protein product: CASSVGTHQETQYF.

The rearrangement uses TRBV20-1 and TRBJ1-2, with D possibly matching TRBD1 (6 bases). Germline values: CDR1 DFQATT, CDR2 SNEGSKA (reference sequence). The CDR3 spans 14 residues. The V gene lost 6 bases and the J gene lost 5 bases, with 19 bases spanning the gap. The CDR3 sequence: CSAYETAGDYGYTF. The CDR3 nucleotides read TGCAGTGCGTATGAGACGGCAGGGGATTATGGCTACACCTTC.

This rearrangement joins TRBV20-1 to TRBJ1-5; no definite D call. V was shortened by 0 bases and J by 10 bases, with 7 bases between the two germline ends. CDR3 length: 11 amino acids. From germline, CDR1 is DFQATT and CDR2 SNEGSKA (reference sequence). In DNA form, the CDR3 reads TGCAGTGCTAGAGATTCGGGACCCCAGCATTTT. Its translation is CSARDSGPQHF.

The chain has TRBV6-2 or TRBV6-3 and TRBJ2-1, with TRBD2 identical over 10 bases. The CDR3 extends over 15 amino acids. J gave up 2 bases and V 7 bases, and 5 bases lay outside the gene matches. Per the germline V gene, CDR1 is MNHEY and CDR2 is SVGEGT. DNA for the CDR3: TGTGCCAGCAATCTAGCGGGAGTTGCCTACAATGAGCAGTTCTTC. Amino acid sequence: CASNLAGVAYNEQFF.

This chain links TRBV20-1 with TRBJ2-7, with TRBD1 matching over 7 bases. The V gene end was trimmed by 5 bases and the J gene end by 2 bases; junction bases not matched to a gene: 9. The CDR3 sequence is 14 residues long. Germline loops: CDR1 DFQATT, CDR2 SNEGSKA (reference sequence). The CDR3 is CSAGISGQPYEQYF. CDR3 sequence (DNA): TGCAGTGCTGGAATTTCGGGACAGCCCTACGAGCAGTACTTC.

This clonotype was detected only a few times. The rearrangement uses TRBV30 and TRBJ1-2; no definite D call. Germline lookup yields CDR1 GTSNPN and CDR2 SVGIG (reference sequence). This CDR3 contains 12 residues. The germline V and J ends were trimmed by 4 bases and 4 bases, with 10 bases remaining between them. The CDR3 nucleotides are TGTGCCTGGACAGGCAATACCTATGGCTACACCTTC. Translated: CAWTGNTYGYTF. Using reference TRBV30 and TRBJ1-2 for the parts outside the CDR3, the full variable domain is SQTIHQWPATLVQPVGSPLSLECTVEGTSNPNLYWYRQAAGRGLQLLFYSVGIGQISSEVPQNLSASRPQDRQFILSSKKLLLSDSGFYLCAWTGNTYGYTFGSGTRLTVV.

The genes are TRBV20-1 and TRBJ2-1; 8 bases line up with TRBD1. Germline V gives CDR1 DFQATT, CDR2 SNEGSKA (reference sequence). This CDR3 comprises 15 residues. The J segment lost 7 bases and the V segment lost 6 bases, leaving 14 bases of the junction unmatched. In DNA, the CDR3 is TGCAGTGCCGCGTACAGGGGGTGGACAAGGAATGAGCAGTTCTTC. This gives the protein CSAAYRGWTRNEQFF.

J is TRBJ1-2 and V is TRBV7-9; D is unclear. V was clipped by 10 bases and J by 7 bases, with 13 bases between them. This CDR3 contains 11 residues. CDR1 and CDR2 from the germline V gene are SEHNR and FQNEAQ (reference sequence). CDR3 DNA sequence: TGTGCCATTAAAGACGGTGCTGGCTACACCTTC. Its translation: CAIKDGAGYTF.

This chain uses TRBV27 with TRBJ1-5, with D perhaps TRBD1 (6 bases). The ends were cut back, 5 bases at V and 6 bases at J, with 17 bases in the middle. Germline values: CDR1 MNHEY, CDR2 SMNVEV (reference sequence). This CDR3 contains 15 residues. The chain's CDR3 is CASSPQGGGGQPQHF. The CDR3 DNA reads TGTGCCAGCAGTCCACAGGGAGGAGGCGGTCAGCCCCAGCATTTT.

The chain carries TRBV7-2 and TRBJ1-1, with D possibly being TRBD1 (5 bases). The CDR3 contains 15 residues. The germline gives CDR1 SGHTA, CDR2 FQGNSA. V lost 0 bases and J 14 bases, leaving 22 bases between the germline ends. CDR3 residues: CASSLASGPGRKVFF. DNA of the CDR3: TGTGCCAGCAGCTTAGCTTCGGGACCCGGACGTAAAGTCTTCTTT.

The CDR3 here is CASSRGTGGTEAFF. The CDR3 DNA follows: TGTGCCAGCAGTCGTGGGACAGGGGGCACTGAAGCTTTCTTT. The chain recombines TRBV12-3 or TRBV12-4 with TRBJ1-1; 11 nucleotides match TRBD1. The V gene end was trimmed by 5 bases and the J gene end by 4 bases; junction bases not matched to a gene: 3. There are 14 residues in the CDR3.

The chain carries TRBV4-1 and TRBJ2-2; tentatively, D is TRBD2 (6 bases). Germline assignment: CDR1 MGHRA and CDR2 YSYEKL. The CDR3 contains 15 residues. Trimming shortened V by 4 bases and J by 2 bases, and 11 bases separated the two germline ends. The CDR3 loop reads CASSRRGVNTGELFF. CDR3 coding DNA: TGCGCCAGCAGCCGGCGCGGGGTTAACACCGGGGAGCTGTTTTTT.

The rearrangement links TRBV7-9 to TRBJ2-5, with 9 positions matching TRBD2. The germline gives CDR1 SEHNR, CDR2 FQNEAQ (reference sequence). The CDR3 sequence is 14 residues long. After removal of 3 bases from V and 5 bases from J, the junction contained 4 bases not matched to a gene. The CDR3 protein is CASSFSGSKETQYF. The CDR3 region has the DNA TGTGCCAGCAGCTTTAGCGGGAGTAAGGAGACCCAGTACTTC. Looking up the rest from reference TRBV7-9 and TRBJ2-5 gives the full variable domain: DTGVSQNPRHKITKRGQNVTFRCDPISEHNRLYWYRQTLGQGPEFLTYFQNEAQLEKSRLLSDRFSAERPKGSFSTLEIQRTEQGDSAMYLCASSFSGSKETQYFGPGTRLLVL.

This chain uses TRBV12-3 or TRBV12-4 with TRBJ2-7; unclear D gene. Trimming removed 6 bases at V and 3 bases at J, with 15 bases between. The CDR3 totals 14 residues. The CDR3 bases are TGTGCCAGCAGCCAGAAGGTCGAAGGCTACGAGCAGTACTTC. It encodes CASSQKVEGYEQYF.

The V and J genes are TRBV28 and TRBJ2-5, with 10 bases lining up with TRBD2. The trim removed 10 bases at V and 2 bases at J, leaving 4 bases unmatched. The CDR3 loop spans 13 amino acids. Germline loops: CDR1 MDHEN, CDR2 SYDVKM. The CDR3: CAILAGGQETQYF. As DNA, the CDR3 is TGTGCCATCTTAGCGGGAGGACAAGAGACCCAGTACTTC. Full variable domain (rest looked up from reference TRBV28 and TRBJ2-5): DVKVTQSSRYLVKRTGEKVFLECVQDMDHENMFWYRQDPGLGLRLIYFSYDVKMKEKGDIPEGYSVSREKKERFSLILESASTNQTSMYLCAILAGGQETQYFGPGTRLLVL.

The rearrangement uses TRBV29-1 and TRBJ2-5; D is unresolved. This CDR3 has 11 residues. The V gene's germline CDR1 is SQVTM and CDR2 ANQGSEA. Trimming pared 6 bases from V and 5 bases from J, leaving 10 bases between. The CDR3 region is CSVRTYETQYF. In nucleotides, the CDR3 is TGCAGCGTCCGAACCTATGAGACCCAGTACTTC.

The chain couples TRBV20-1 to TRBJ2-1, with 13 bases matching TRBD2. Germline-derived CDR1 and CDR2 are DFQATT and SNEGSKA (reference sequence). The CDR3 runs 15 residues. J was trimmed by 3 bases and V by 6 bases; bases with no gene match: 5. The CDR3 spells CSALGTSGNYNEQFF. The CDR3, as DNA: TGCAGTGCCCTAGGGACTAGCGGGAACTACAATGAGCAGTTCTTC.